A single sample gave rise to the 26 T cell receptor beta chains below, sequenced in a study of shared clonotypes between healthy human individuals. Clones were read by immunoSEQ multiplex PCR, and TCRdb kept only the in-frame ones, dropping some. The sample shows about 490,000 clones, more than 75% of them seen only once. Sequenced sample: PBMCs. The receptors were gathered from a woman in her thirties or forties in good health. Some clones in this sample may be carry-over from other donors' samples.

The genes are TRBV27 and TRBJ2-2; D is perhaps TRBD1 (6 bases). Germline CDR1 and CDR2: MNHEY and SMNVEV (reference sequence). CDR3 size: 16 residues. The ends were cut back, 5 bases at V and 7 bases at J, with 20 bases in the middle. The CDR3 DNA reads TGTGCCAGCAGTAACTTTGGTGGGGCCAGGGGCGGGGAGCTGTTTTTT. Translating it yields CASSNFGGARGGELFF.

The rearrangement uses TRBV4-2 and TRBJ2-3; 7 nucleotides align to TRBD1. The V gene's germline CDR1 is LGHNA and CDR2 YNFKEQ. The CDR3 spans 16 residues. J lost 3 bases, V lost 0 bases, and 6 bases had no gene match. The CDR3 protein is CASSQDYKQGTDTQYF. Written as DNA, the CDR3 is TGTGCCAGCAGCCAAGATTATAAACAGGGGACAGATACGCAGTATTTT.

This sequence joins TRBV29-1 and TRBJ2-7, with 9 bases lining up with TRBD2. Germline V gives CDR1 SQVTM, CDR2 ANQGSEA. The CDR3 is 13 amino acids. V trimming: 5 bases; J trimming: 1 base; junction bases outside the gene matches: 3. CDR3 in amino acids: CSVQLAGSYEQYF. The DNA of the CDR3 is TGCAGCGTTCAGCTAGCGGGATCCTACGAGCAGTACTTC.

The rearrangement uses TRBV6-1 and TRBJ2-7; 8 bases match TRBD2. V dropped 4 bases and J dropped 3; count of bases not matched to a gene: 5. Germline loops: CDR1 MNHNS, CDR2 SASEGT. The CDR3 consists of 14 residues. In DNA form, the CDR3 reads TGTGCCAGCAGTGTTACTAGCGGTCGCTACGAGCAGTACTTC. It translates to CASSVTSGRYEQYF.

The V and J genes are TRBV6-5 and TRBJ2-5, with 11 positions matching TRBD1. Germline V gene sequence: CDR1 MNHEY, CDR2 SVGAGI. CDR3 size: 16 residues. V lost 2 bases, J lost 5 bases, and 7 bases stayed unmatched. Here the CDR3 reads CASSYGQGASGETQYF. CDR3 in DNA: TGTGCCAGCAGTTACGGACAGGGGGCTTCCGGGGAGACCCAGTACTTC.

The chain is built from TRBV6-5 and TRBJ2-1, with 13 bases identical to TRBD2. CDR3 length: 13 amino acids. The V and J ends lost 7 bases and 15 bases, in that order; junction bases with no gene match: 9. Germline CDR1 MNHEY, CDR2 SVGAGI. The CDR3 protein is CASTKGLAGPWFF. CDR3 nucleotides: TGTGCCAGCACTAAGGGACTAGCGGGACCTTGGTTCTTC.

This clone has a single count. This chain links TRBV4-1 with TRBJ2-2; 8 nucleotides line up with TRBD2. The CDR3 runs 19 residues. The germline V gene encodes CDR1 MGHRA and CDR2 YSYEKL. Trimming at V came to 6 bases and at J to 6 bases, leaving 21 bases not matched to a gene. The CDR3 sequence: CASRLTGVSPAGDPGELFF. The CDR3 DNA is TGCGCCAGCAGACTAACGGGGGTGAGCCCAGCGGGAGACCCCGGGGAGCTGTTTTTT.

This chain links TRBV10-3 with TRBJ1-6; 9 bases are a match to TRBD1. V shed 0 bases and J 9 bases; nucleotides not matched to a gene: 9. The CDR3 length is 17 residues. Germline V gives CDR1 ENHRY, CDR2 SYGVKD. This CDR3 reads CAISESHPRDRASPLHF. For the CDR3, the DNA is TGTGCCATCAGTGAGTCCCATCCCCGGGACAGGGCTTCACCCCTCCACTTT.

This clone occurred once. V is TRBV28 and J is TRBJ2-7, with TRBD1 matching over 8 bases. J gave up 0 bases and V 2 bases, and 6 bases lay outside the gene matches. There are 16 residues in the CDR3. The germline CDR1 and CDR2 sequences are MDHEN and SYDVKM. CDR3 in DNA: TGTGCCAGCAGTTTACCGGACAGGGCGAGCTCCTACGAGCAGTACTTC. The encoded protein is CASSLPDRASSYEQYF.

This clone was picked up many times. The chain is built from TRBV7-2 and TRBJ2-7, with TRBD2 matching over 13 bases. The V gene end was trimmed by 4 bases and the J gene end by 3 bases; junction bases not matched to a gene: 6. Germline V gene sequence: CDR1 SGHTA, CDR2 FQGNSA. The CDR3 extends over 16 amino acids. The CDR3 nucleotides are TGTGCCAGCAGCTCCGATCGACTAGCGGGGGGCTACGAGCAGTACTTC. Encoded protein: CASSSDRLAGGYEQYF. Full variable domain (rest looked up from reference TRBV7-2 and TRBJ2-7): GAGVSQSPSNKVTEKGKDVELRCDPISGHTALYWYRQSLGQGLEFLIYFQGNSAPDKSGLPSDRFSAERTGGSVSTLTIQRTQQEDSAVYLCASSSDRLAGGYEQYFGPGTRLTVT.

The V gene is TRBV4-3, the J gene TRBJ2-1; D gene unclear. V was trimmed by 0 bases and J by 7 bases, leaving 7 bases between them. The CDR3 spans 13 residues. Per the germline V gene, CDR1 is LGHNA and CDR2 is YSLEER. The CDR3, as DNA: TGCGCCAGCAGCCAAGAGTGGATTAATGAGCAGTTCTTC. This encodes CASSQEWINEQFF.

This clone was recorded once. This sequence joins TRBV30 and TRBJ2-5; D unresolved. The CDR3 spans 12 residues. The germline gives CDR1 GTSNPN, CDR2 SVGIG (reference sequence). Trimming left V 3 bases short and J 2 bases short, with 7 bases between. The CDR3 nucleotides read TGTGCCTGGAGCCTCGTACAAGAGACCCAGTACTTC. Translated: CAWSLVQETQYF.

As to this clone: Being one base from a much bigger clone, this may be a read error. The chain combines TRBV6-4 with TRBJ2-2; D gene ambiguous. In germline, CDR1 is MRHNA, CDR2 SNTAGT. The germline V and J ends were trimmed by 2 bases and 2 bases, with 3 bases remaining between them. The CDR3 extends over 13 amino acids. As DNA, the CDR3 is TGTGCCAGCAGTGACACAAACACCGGGGAGCTGTTTTTT. Encoded protein: CASSDTNTGELFF.

The CDR3 loop reads CASSLIASQETQYF. Written as DNA, the CDR3 is TGTGCCAGCAGTCTGATAGCGAGCCAAGAGACCCAGTACTTC. This chain connects TRBV2 to TRBJ2-5; D is possibly TRBD2 (5 bases). The CDR3 is 14 residues long. Trimming shortened V by 5 bases and J by 1 base, and 11 bases separated the two germline ends. The germline CDR1 and CDR2 sequences are SNHLY and FYNNEI. Looking up the rest from reference TRBV2 and TRBJ2-5 gives the full variable domain: EPEVTQTPSHQVTQMGQEVILRCVPISNHLYFYWYRQILGQKVEFLVSFYNNEISEKSEIFDDQFSVERPDGSNFTLKIRSTKLEDSAMYFCASSLIASQETQYFGPGTRLLVL.

The V call is TRBV23-1, the J call TRBJ2-5; no clear D gene. TRBV23-1 is reported as an ORF; its role is uncertain. This CDR3 has 14 amino acids. V dropped 0 bases and J dropped 1 base, with 6 bases sitting between them. For the CDR3, the DNA is TGCGCCAGCAGTCAATCCGGATGCCAAGAGACCCAGTACTTC. It translates to CASSQSGCQETQYF.

This chain links TRBV9 with TRBJ1-6; 10 bases line up with TRBD1. Germline values: CDR1 SGDLS, CDR2 YYNGEE. CDR3 length: 14 amino acids. With V trimmed by 6 bases and J by 10 bases, 7 bases remained unmatched. The CDR3 DNA sequence: TGTGCCAGCACCGAGACAGGGGGCCTCTCACCCCTCCACTTT. The encoded protein is CASTETGGLSPLHF.

V is TRBV28 and J is TRBJ2-2, with TRBD2 as a possible D gene (6 bases). The germline V and J ends were trimmed by 10 bases and 0 bases, with 12 bases remaining between them. Germline assignment: CDR1 MDHEN and CDR2 SYDVKM. CDR3 length: 14 residues. CDR3 amino acids: CATWGGANTGELFF. CDR3 bases: TGTGCCACCTGGGGAGGAGCGAACACCGGGGAGCTGTTTTTT.

This chain joins TRBV5-1 and TRBJ2-2; possibly TRBD1 for D (5 bases). Germline values: CDR1 SGHRS, CDR2 YFSETQ. CDR3 length: 13 residues. Trimming cost V 4 bases and J 7 bases, with 11 bases left between them. In DNA, the CDR3 is TGCGCCAGCAGCCCACAGGTGGGCGGGGAGCTGTTTTTT. Translation: CASSPQVGGELFF. Together with reference TRBV5-1 and TRBJ2-2, the CDR3 gives the full variable domain: KAGVTQTPRYLIKTRGQQVTLSCSPISGHRSVSWYQQTPGQGLQFLFEYFSETQRNKGNFPGRFSGRQFSNSRSEMNVSTLELGDSALYLCASSPQVGGELFFGEGSRLTVL.

This clone was counted a few times. The chain's CDR3 is CASSPRGLDGKEQYF. DNA of the CDR3: TGTGCCAGCAGCCCCAGGGGCCTGGATGGAAAAGAGCAGTACTTC. This chain joins TRBV7-2 and TRBJ2-7; D might be TRBD1 (6 bases). Germline CDR1 and CDR2: SGHTA and FQGNSA. The V gene lost 5 bases and the J gene lost 7 bases, with 21 bases spanning the gap. The CDR3 is 15 residues long.

The V gene is TRBV28, the J gene TRBJ2-5; tentatively, D is TRBD1 (6 bases). V was cut by 6 bases and J by 0 bases, with 11 bases left in between. From germline, CDR1 is MDHEN and CDR2 SYDVKM. The length of the CDR3 is 14 residues. As DNA, the CDR3 is TGTGCCAGCAGCTCCGACAGGTACCAAGAGACCCAGTACTTC. It translates to CASSSDRYQETQYF.

This clone was seen repeatedly, ten times or more. Different DNA sequences within this sample yield the same CDR3. The rearrangement links TRBV18 to TRBJ1-1; D may be TRBD1 (6 bases). The CDR3 extends over 14 amino acids. Germline V gives CDR1 KGHSH, CDR2 LQKENI. V was pared by 3 bases and J by 4 bases, with 12 bases between. The CDR3 loop is CASSPLTGITEAFF. The CDR3 bases are TGTGCCAGCTCACCGCTCACAGGGATCACTGAAGCTTTCTTT.

The chain couples TRBV29-1 to TRBJ1-3, with D uncertain. This CDR3 contains 13 residues. Germline V gene lookup returns CDR1 SQVTM and CDR2 ANQGSEA. With 7 bases removed from V and 0 bases from J, the gap between germline ends came to 10 bases. CDR3 in amino acids: CSGSSSSGNTIYF. CDR3 nucleotide sequence: TGCAGCGGGAGTTCGAGCTCTGGAAACACCATATATTTT.

The chain's CDR3 is CASSTSGRAPDTQYF. CDR3 sequence (DNA): TGTGCCAGTAGCACTAGCGGGAGGGCTCCAGATACGCAGTATTTT. This rearrangement joins TRBV19 to TRBJ2-3; 13 bases are shared with TRBD2. There are 15 residues in the CDR3. V lost 6 bases, J lost 4 bases, and 4 bases stayed unmatched. The germline CDR1 and CDR2 sequences are LNHDA and SQIVND (reference sequence).

Only a few counts were recorded for this clone. The CDR3 here is CASSSQGGVWGYTF. The CDR3 DNA reads as TGCGCCAGCAGCAGCCAAGGCGGGGTTTGGGGCTACACCTTC. V gene TRBV5-1 combines with J gene TRBJ1-2; D gene unclear. CDR1 and CDR2 (germline): SGHRS, YFSETQ. V lost 4 bases and J lost 8, with 18 bases in between. CDR3 size: 14 residues. The full variable domain, its missing parts supplied by reference TRBV5-1 and TRBJ1-2, is KAGVTQTPRYLIKTRGQQVTLSCSPISGHRSVSWYQQTPGQGLQFLFEYFSETQRNKGNFPGRFSGRQFSNSRSEMNVSTLELGDSALYLCASSSQGGVWGYTFGSGTRLTVV.

This clone was seen a handful of times. This likely reflects a read error, since a far larger clone is one base away. The same CDR3 can be traced to other DNA sequences in this sample. The genes are TRBV2 and TRBJ2-1; perhaps TRBD1 as D (6 bases). V shed 9 bases and J shed 5 bases, with 14 bases lying between them. The CDR3 contains 13 residues. The V gene's germline CDR1 is SNHLY and CDR2 FYNNEI. CDR3 bases: TGTGCCAGTGAGGGGACACATAACAATGAGCAGTTCTTC. It translates to CASEGTHNNEQFF.

This clone occurred a few times. This chain joins TRBV6-1 and TRBJ1-1; D remains unclear. CDR1 is MNHNS, CDR2 SASEGT, per germline. Trimming removed 3 bases at V and 11 bases at J, with 13 bases between. The CDR3 runs to 12 residues. CDR3 DNA: TGTGCCAGCAGTGACAGCCCTGAGAGGGCTTTCTTT. This gives the protein CASSDSPERAFF.